The clone carrying this T cell receptor beta chain has more than one count but fewer than ten. Antigen: not known. The data were obtained in a study of T cell clonotyping in hematopoietic cell transplantation. TCRdb's copy holds only in-frame clones and misses some; the assay was immunoSEQ multiplex PCR. The sample yields 14,000 or so clones, around 62% seen once. Findings and limits, study-wide: Few recipient clonotypes overlapped donors; over 95% were de novo at given depth. Graft donor and pretransplant recipient Inverse Simpson Index values predicted broader posttransplant TCR diversity. Pathologically expanded recipient clonotypes increased progressively from day 30 to day 180 as diversity fell.

Germline values: CDR1 LGHNA, CDR2 YSLEER. The CDR3 runs to 14 residues. V lost 1 base, J lost 2 bases, and 6 bases lay in between. The sample taken for sequencing was PBMCs. V usage is TRBV4-3 and J usage is TRBJ2-1, with no clear D. The source of this sequence is a human donor who either received an allogeneic hematopoietic cell transplant for a myeloid malignancy or was a related donor (not recorded which). Some clones in this sample may be carry-over from other donors' samples. CDR3 in amino acids: CASSQAATYNEQFF. DNA of the CDR3: TGCGCCAGCAGCCAAGCCGCCACCTACAATGAGCAGTTCTTC.